One and the same sample provided the 7 T cell receptor beta chains below, sequenced in a study of T cell repertoires in cytomegalovirus infection. TCRdb re-analysed the reads in MiXCR, keeping a single row per CDR3 protein. The sample lists roughly 730,000 distinct CDR3 sequences, 33% occurring once. These receptors have no known antigen. This specimen was cultured PBMCs, taken from culture after CMV antigen stimulation. Receptors originate from a human donor in good health (CMV status not recorded). Some clones in this sample may be carry-over from other donors' samples.

This chain joins TRBV28 and TRBJ2-3, with no clear D. The germline V and J ends were trimmed by 1 base and 4 bases, with 18 bases remaining between them. Germline CDR1 and CDR2: MDHEN and SYDVKM. The CDR3 has 17 residues. CDR3 coding DNA: TGTGCCAGCAGTTTATTCAGAGCCTGGACGGCCCCAGATACGCAGTATTTT. Translating gives CASSLFRAWTAPDTQYF.

V and J are TRBV18 and TRBJ1-1; no clear D. The V end was cut by 3 bases, the J end by 2 bases, with 16 bases between. This CDR3 is 16 amino acids long. The germline CDR1 and CDR2 sequences are KGHSH and LQKENI. CDR3 bases: TGTGCCAGCTCACCCCCCCATGAGGGCGGAAACACTGAAGCTTTCTTT. Residues: CASSPPHEGGNTEAFF.

This clonotype has more than one count but fewer than ten. The genes are TRBV24-1 and TRBJ2-3; 8 nucleotides match TRBD2. CDR3 length: 15 amino acids. Germline V lookup: CDR1 KGHDR, CDR2 SFDVKD. J gave up 5 bases and V 4 bases, and 7 bases lay outside the gene matches. CDR3 bases: TGTGCCACCAGTGACCCAGGGACTAGTGGAGATACGCAGTATTTT. This codes for CATSDPGTSGDTQYF.

This chain links TRBV6-5 with TRBJ2-6; D is perhaps TRBD2 (5 bases). Germline V CDR1 and CDR2: MNHEY, SVGAGI. The ends were cut back, 7 bases at V and 3 bases at J, with 7 bases in the middle. There are 13 residues in the CDR3. In DNA form, the CDR3 reads TGTGCCAGCACGAGGGTTGGGGCCAACGTCCTGACTTTC. Its protein product is CASTRVGANVLTF.

This clonotype has a handful of counts. J is TRBJ2-5 and V is TRBV28; 8 positions match TRBD2. Germline V gene lookup returns CDR1 MDHEN and CDR2 SYDVKM. The CDR3 length is 16 residues. V was pared by 3 bases and J by 5 bases, with 11 bases of the junction left unmatched. CDR3 in amino acids: CASSFSQREPGETQYF. CDR3 DNA sequence: TGTGCCAGCAGTTTTTCCCAGCGGGAGCCGGGGGAGACCCAGTACTTC.

The V gene is TRBV3-1, the J gene TRBJ2-5; 7 nucleotides match TRBD2. J lost 7 bases, V lost 2 bases, and 10 bases had no gene match. CDR3 size: 15 residues. The germline CDR1 and CDR2 sequences are LGHDT and YNNKEL (reference sequence). As DNA, the CDR3 is TGTGCCAGCAGCCAACCCGGGGGGTCCGAAGGGACCCAGTACTTC. Translating it yields CASSQPGGSEGTQYF.

The J gene is TRBJ1-1, the V gene TRBV28; D uncertain. Trimming took off 7 bases at V and 4 bases at J, with 10 bases between the two ends. This CDR3 has 12 amino acids. Per the germline V gene, CDR1 is MDHEN and CDR2 is SYDVKM. Written as DNA, the CDR3 is TGTGCCAGCACCACGGGCAGCACTGAAGCTTTCTTT. Translation gives CASTTGSTEAFF.